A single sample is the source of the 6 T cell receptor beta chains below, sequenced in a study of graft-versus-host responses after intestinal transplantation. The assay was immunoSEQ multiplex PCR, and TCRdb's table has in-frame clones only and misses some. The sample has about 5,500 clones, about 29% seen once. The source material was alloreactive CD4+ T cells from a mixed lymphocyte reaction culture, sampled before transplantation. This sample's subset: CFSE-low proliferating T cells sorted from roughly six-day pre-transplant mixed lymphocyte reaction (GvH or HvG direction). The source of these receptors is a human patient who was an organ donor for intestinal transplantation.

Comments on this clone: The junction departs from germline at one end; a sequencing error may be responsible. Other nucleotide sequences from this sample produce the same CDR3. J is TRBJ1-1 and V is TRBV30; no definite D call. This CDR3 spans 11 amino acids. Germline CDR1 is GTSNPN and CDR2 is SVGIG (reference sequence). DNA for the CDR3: TGTGCTTGGAGTAAGAACACTGAAGCTTTCTTT. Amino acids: CAWSKNTEAFF. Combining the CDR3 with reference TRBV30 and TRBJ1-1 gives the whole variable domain SQTIHQWPATLVQPVGSPLSLECTVEGTSNPNLYWYRQAAGRGLQLLFYSVGIGQISSEVPQNLSASRPQDRQFILSSKKLLLSDSGFYLCAWSKNTEAFFGQGTRLTVV.

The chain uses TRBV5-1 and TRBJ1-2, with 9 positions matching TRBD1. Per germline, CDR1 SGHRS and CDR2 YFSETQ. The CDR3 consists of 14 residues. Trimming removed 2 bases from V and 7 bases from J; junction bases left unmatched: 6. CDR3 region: CASSFRDRVFGYTF. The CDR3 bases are TGCGCCAGCAGCTTTCGGGACAGGGTTTTTGGCTACACCTTC.

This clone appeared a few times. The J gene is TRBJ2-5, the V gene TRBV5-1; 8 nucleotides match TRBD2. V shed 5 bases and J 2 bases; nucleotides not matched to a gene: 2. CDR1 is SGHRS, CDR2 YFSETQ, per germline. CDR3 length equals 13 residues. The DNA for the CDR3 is TGCGCCAGCAGTGTAGCGGGACAAGAGACCCAGTACTTC. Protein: CASSVAGQETQYF.

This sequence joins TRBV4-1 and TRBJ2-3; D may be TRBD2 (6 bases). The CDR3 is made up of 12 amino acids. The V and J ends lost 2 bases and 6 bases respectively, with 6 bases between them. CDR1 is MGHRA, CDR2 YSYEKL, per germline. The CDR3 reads CASSQLADTQYF. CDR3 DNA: TGCGCCAGCAGCCAACTAGCGGATACGCAGTATTTT.

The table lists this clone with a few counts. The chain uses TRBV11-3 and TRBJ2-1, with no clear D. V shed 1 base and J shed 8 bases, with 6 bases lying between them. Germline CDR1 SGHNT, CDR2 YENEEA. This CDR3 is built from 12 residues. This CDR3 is CASSLGFYEQFF. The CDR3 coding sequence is TGTGCCAGCAGCTTAGGATTCTATGAGCAGTTCTTC.

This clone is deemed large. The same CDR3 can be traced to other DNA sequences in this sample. The CDR3, as DNA: TGTGCCAGCTCAGTACAGAGCTCCTACAATGAGCAGTTCTTC. This encodes CASSVQSSYNEQFF. J is TRBJ2-1 and V is TRBV18; the D is unclear. Germline V gene lookup returns CDR1 KGHSH and CDR2 LQKENI. This CDR3 contains 14 residues. Trimming took off 5 bases at V and 0 bases at J, with 8 bases between the two ends. The full variable domain, completed using reference TRBV18 and TRBJ2-1, is NAGVMQNPRHLVRRRGQEARLRCSPMKGHSHVYWYRQLPEEGLKFMVYLQKENIIDESGMPKERFSAEFPKEGPSILRIQQVVRGDSAAYFCASSVQSSYNEQFFGPGTRLTVL.